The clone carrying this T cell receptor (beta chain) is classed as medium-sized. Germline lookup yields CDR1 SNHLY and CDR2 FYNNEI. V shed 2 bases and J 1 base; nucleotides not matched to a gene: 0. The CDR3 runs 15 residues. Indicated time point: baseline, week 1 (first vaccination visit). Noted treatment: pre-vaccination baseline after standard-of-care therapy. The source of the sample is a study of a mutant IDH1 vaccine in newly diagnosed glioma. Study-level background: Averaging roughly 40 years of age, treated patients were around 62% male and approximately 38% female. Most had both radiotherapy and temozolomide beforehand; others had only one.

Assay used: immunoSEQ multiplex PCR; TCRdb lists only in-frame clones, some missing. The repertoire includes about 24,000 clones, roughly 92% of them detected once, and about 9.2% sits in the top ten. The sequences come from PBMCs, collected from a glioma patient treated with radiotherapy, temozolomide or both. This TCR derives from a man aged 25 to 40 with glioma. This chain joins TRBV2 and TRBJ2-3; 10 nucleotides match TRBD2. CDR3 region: CASSETSGGTDTQYF. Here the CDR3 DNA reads TGTGCCAGCAGTGAAACTAGCGGGGGCACAGATACGCAGTATTTT.